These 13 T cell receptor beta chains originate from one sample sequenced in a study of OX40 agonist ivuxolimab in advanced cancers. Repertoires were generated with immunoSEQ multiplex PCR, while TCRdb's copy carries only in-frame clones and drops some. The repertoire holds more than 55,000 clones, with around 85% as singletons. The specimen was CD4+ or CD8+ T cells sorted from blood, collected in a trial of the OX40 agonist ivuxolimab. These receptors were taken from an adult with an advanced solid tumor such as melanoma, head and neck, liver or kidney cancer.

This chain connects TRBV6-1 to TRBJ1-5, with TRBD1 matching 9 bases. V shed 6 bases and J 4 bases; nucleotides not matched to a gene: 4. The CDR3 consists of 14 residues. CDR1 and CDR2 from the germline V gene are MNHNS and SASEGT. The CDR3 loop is CASRYDRGNQPQHF. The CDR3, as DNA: TGTGCCAGCAGATACGACAGGGGGAATCAGCCCCAGCATTTT.

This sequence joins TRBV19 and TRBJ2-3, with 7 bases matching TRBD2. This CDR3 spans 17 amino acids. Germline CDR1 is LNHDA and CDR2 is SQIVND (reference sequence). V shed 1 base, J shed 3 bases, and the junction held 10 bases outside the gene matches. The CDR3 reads CASSIAPGAAGTDTQYF. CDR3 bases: TGTGCCAGTAGTATAGCCCCTGGGGCAGCGGGAACAGATACGCAGTATTTT.

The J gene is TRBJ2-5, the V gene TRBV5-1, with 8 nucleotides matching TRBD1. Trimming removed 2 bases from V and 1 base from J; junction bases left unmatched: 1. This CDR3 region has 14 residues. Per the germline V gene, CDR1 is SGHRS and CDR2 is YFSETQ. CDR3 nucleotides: TGCGCCAGCAGCTTACAGGGGGTCCAAGAGACCCAGTACTTC. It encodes CASSLQGVQETQYF.

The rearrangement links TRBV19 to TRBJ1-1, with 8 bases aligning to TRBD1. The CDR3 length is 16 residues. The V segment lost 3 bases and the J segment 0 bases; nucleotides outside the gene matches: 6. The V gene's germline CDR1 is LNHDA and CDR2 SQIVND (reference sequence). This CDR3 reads CASSIMGQVMNTEAFF. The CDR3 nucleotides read TGTGCCAGTAGTATTATGGGACAGGTGATGAACACTGAAGCTTTCTTT.

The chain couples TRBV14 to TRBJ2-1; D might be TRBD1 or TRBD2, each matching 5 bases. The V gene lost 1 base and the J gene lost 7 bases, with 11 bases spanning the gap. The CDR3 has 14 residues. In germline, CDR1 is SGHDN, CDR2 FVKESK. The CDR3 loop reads CASSQVEGRNEQFF. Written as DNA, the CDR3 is TGTGCCAGCAGCCAAGTCGAGGGGCGAAATGAGCAGTTCTTC.

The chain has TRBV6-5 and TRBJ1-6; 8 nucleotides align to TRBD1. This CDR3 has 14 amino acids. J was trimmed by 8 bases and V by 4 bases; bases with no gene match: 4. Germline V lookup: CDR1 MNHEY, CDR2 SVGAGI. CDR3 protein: CASSSRGRDSPLHF. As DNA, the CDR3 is TGTGCCAGCAGTTCCAGGGGGCGGGATTCACCCCTCCACTTT.

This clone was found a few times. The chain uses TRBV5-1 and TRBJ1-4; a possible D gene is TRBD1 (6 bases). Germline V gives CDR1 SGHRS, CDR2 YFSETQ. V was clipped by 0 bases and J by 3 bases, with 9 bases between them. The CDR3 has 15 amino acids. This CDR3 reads CASSLAGGANEKLFF. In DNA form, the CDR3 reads TGCGCCAGCAGCTTGGCCGGGGGCGCTAATGAAAAACTGTTTTTT.

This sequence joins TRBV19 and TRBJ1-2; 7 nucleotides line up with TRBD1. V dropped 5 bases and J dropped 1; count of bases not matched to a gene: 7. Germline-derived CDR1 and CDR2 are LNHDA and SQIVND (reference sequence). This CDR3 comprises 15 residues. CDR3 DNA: TGTGCCAGTAGTGTCGGGACAGCTCTTAACTATGGCTACACCTTC. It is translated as CASSVGTALNYGYTF.

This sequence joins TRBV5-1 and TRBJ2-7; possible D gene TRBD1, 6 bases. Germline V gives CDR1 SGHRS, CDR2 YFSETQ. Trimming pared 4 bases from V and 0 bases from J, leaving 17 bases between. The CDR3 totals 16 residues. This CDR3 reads CASSPRQATRSYEQYF. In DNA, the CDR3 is TGCGCCAGCAGCCCCAGACAGGCCACCCGCTCCTACGAGCAGTACTTC.

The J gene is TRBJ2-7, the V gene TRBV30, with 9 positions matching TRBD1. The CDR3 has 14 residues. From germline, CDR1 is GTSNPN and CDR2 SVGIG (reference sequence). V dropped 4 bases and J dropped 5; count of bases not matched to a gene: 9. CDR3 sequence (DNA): TGTGCCTGGAAGGGAGTGGACAGGGGAGACGAGCAGTACTTC. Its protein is CAWKGVDRGDEQYF.

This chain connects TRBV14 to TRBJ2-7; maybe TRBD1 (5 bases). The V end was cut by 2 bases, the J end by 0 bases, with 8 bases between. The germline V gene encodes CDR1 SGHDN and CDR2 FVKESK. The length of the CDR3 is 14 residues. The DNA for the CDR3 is TGTGCCAGCAGCCAATCGACAGTCTCCTACGAGCAGTACTTC. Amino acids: CASSQSTVSYEQYF.

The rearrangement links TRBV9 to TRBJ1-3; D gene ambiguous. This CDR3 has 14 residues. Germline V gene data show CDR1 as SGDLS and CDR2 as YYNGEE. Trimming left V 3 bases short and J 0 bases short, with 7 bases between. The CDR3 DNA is TGTGCCAGCAGCGGCCACCGCTCTGGAAACACCATATATTTT. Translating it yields CASSGHRSGNTIYF.

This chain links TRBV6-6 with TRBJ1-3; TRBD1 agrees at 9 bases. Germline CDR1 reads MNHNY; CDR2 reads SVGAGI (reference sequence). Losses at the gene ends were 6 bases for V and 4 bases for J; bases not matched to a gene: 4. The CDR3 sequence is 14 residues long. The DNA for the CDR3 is TGTGCCAGCAGGAAGGGACAGGGAGGAAACACCATATATTTT. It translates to CASRKGQGGNTIYF.